Below, one T cell receptor (beta chain) is given with its context. The specificity of this receptor is unknown. Base qualities are not provided; no much larger clone lies one nucleotide away. Collaborating institutions collected whole blood in K2EDTA tubes following their own protocols. Collaborator samples were shipped for TCRbeta analysis as frozen whole blood, isolated PBMCs, or DNA extracted from either sample type. This entry is derived from a study of blood T cell repertoires in COVID-19 (dated by TCRdb to the early 2020s). As for the study more broadly: The collaborator samples originated in the United States, Italy and Spain and spanned the acute and convalescent phases of COVID-19. The prospective study material was composed of cDNA or gDNA derived from T cells, B-cell-depleted T cells, or PBMCs. Subjects who had been exposed to COVID-19, were actively infected with it, or had recovered from it provided the deeply sampled blood TCRbeta repertoires that made up the dataset. The repertoires were released in a freely available public database meant as a resource for research on the immune response to SARS-CoV-2. The samples were drawn from two sources: the first 160 participants of the ongoing ImmuneRACE study, and 1,200 or so subjects contributed by 6 global collaborators. The sample metadata nearly always contained a de-identified subject ID, COVID-19 status, age in years and sex. HLA class I and class II types, where available, came from metadata supplied by the sample provider rather than from assay-based typing. Overall study outcomes, separate from this receptor: How much clinical and demographic metadata was included differed by source and by participant, and the metadata was provided uncurated.

The V end gives up 4 bases and the J end 0 bases, leaving 2 bases in the junction not matched to a gene. Based on the germline V gene, the CDR1 and CDR2 sequences are SGDLS and YYNGEE. Including the terminal cysteine and phenylalanine, the CDR3 comprises 15 residues. Just the 45-base CDR3 DNA is kept, in frame starting at base 1. The immunoSEQ Assay, a bias-controlled multiplex PCR, was used to amplify TCRbeta CDR3 regions from genomic DNA. The source study handled its data this way. Nucleated cell counts per sample were estimated from amplification of reference gene primers within the assay. To quantify the absolute abundance of each unique TCRbeta CDR3 rearrangement, sequence reads were collapsed and filtered. Productive Simpson clonality was computed per sample as the square root of Simpson's diversity index over productive rearrangements. This is the immuneACCESS table as TCRdb keeps it, with only in-frame sequences that have V and J called. A part of the clones is gone; compared with another copy, unresolved V genes explain less than half, and the rest is unexplained. From that table come the V and J calls and clone size; the DNA was used to work out D and trimming. The sample contains about 190,000 clones, 84% of them found a single time. Roughly 4.6% of the sample is taken by the ten largest.

The chain is encoded by TRBV9 joined to TRBJ2-7; 12 nucleotides in the junction match TRBD2. The specimen sequenced was peripheral blood. This receptor was identified in a woman in her sixties or seventies with active or convalescent COVID-19. The nucleotide sequence reads as follows: TGTGCCAGCAGCTCGGGACTAGCGGGCTCCTACGAGCAGTACTTC. It specifies CASSSGLAGSYEQYF.